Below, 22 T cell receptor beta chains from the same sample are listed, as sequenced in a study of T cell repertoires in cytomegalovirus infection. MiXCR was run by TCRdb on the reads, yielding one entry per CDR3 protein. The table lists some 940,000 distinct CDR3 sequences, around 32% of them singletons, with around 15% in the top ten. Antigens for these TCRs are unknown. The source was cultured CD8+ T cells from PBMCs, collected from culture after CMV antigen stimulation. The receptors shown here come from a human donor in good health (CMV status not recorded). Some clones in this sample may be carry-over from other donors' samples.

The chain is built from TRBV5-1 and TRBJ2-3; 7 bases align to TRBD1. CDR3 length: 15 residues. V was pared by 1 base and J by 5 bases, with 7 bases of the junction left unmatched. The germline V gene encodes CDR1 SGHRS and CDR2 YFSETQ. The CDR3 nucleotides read TGCGCCAGCAGCTTGAAGGGGGCCGCCAGAGATACGCAGTATTTT. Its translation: CASSLKGAARDTQYF.

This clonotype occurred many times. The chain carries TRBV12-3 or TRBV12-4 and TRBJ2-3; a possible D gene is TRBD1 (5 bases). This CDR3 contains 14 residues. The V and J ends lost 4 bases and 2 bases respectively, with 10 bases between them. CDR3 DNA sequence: TGTGCCAGCAGTTCGACAGCGACCACAGATACGCAGTATTTT. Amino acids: CASSSTATTDTQYF.

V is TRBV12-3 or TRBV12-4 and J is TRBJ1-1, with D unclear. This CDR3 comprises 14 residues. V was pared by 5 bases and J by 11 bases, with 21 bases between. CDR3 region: CASSRPGPKSGAFF. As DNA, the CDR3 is TGTGCCAGCAGTCGACCCGGGCCAAAAAGCGGGGCTTTCTTT.

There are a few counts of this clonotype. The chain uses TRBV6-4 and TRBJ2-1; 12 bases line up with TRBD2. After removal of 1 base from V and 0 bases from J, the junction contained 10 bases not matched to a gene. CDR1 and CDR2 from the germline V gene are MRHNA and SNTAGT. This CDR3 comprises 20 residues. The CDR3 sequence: CASSDWAASGGVSSYNEQFF. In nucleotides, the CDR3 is TGTGCCAGCAGTGACTGGGCGGCTAGCGGGGGGGTAAGCTCCTACAATGAGCAGTTCTTC.

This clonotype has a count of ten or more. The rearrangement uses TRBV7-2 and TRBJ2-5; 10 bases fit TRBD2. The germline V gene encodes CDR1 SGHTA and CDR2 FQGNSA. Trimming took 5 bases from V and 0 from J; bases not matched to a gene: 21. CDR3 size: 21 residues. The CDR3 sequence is CASSPGVRLPLAGEYQETQYF. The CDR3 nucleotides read TGTGCCAGCAGCCCCGGTGTGAGGTTGCCCCTAGCGGGGGAGTACCAAGAGACCCAGTACTTC.

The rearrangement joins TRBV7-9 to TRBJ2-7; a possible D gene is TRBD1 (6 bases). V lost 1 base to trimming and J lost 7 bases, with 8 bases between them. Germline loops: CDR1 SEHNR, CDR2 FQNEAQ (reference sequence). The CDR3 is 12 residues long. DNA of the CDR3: TGTGCCAGCAGCTTAGAAGACAGGGAGCAGTACTTC. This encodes CASSLEDREQYF.

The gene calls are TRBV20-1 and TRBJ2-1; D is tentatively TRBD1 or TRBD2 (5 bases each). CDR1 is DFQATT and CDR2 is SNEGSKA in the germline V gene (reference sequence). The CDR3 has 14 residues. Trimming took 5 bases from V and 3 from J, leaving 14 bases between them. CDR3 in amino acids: CSALRDRNYNEQFF. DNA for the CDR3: TGCAGTGCTCTACGGGACCGCAACTACAATGAGCAGTTCTTC.

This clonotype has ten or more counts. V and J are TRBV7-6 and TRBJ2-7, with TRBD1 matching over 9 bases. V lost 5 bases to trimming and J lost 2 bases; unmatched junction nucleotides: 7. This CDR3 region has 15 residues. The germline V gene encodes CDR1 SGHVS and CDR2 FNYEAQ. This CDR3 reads CASSPSGTGTYEQYF. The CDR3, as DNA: TGTGCCAGCAGCCCATCTGGGACAGGGACCTACGAGCAGTACTTC.

CDR3 residues: CSARETSTYSNQPQHF. The CDR3 DNA reads TGCAGTGCTAGAGAGACAAGCACCTATAGCAATCAGCCCCAGCATTTT. This rearrangement joins TRBV20-1 to TRBJ1-5; D not certain. The V end was cut by 0 bases, the J end by 0 bases, with 12 bases between. CDR3 length equals 16 residues. Looked up from germline, CDR1 is DFQATT and CDR2 is SNEGSKA (reference sequence).

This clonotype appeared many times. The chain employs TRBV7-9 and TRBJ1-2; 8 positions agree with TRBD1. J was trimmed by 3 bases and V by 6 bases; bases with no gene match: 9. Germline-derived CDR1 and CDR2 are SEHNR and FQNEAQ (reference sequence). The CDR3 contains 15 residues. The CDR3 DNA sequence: TGTGCCAGCAGACATACTACAGGGGGTGACTATGGCTACACCTTC. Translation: CASRHTTGGDYGYTF.

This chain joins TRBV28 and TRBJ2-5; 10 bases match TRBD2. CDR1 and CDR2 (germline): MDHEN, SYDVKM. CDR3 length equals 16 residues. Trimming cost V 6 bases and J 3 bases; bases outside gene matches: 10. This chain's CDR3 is CASSGRLAGDEETQYF. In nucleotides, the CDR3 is TGTGCCAGCAGCGGGAGGCTAGCGGGGGATGAAGAGACCCAGTACTTC.

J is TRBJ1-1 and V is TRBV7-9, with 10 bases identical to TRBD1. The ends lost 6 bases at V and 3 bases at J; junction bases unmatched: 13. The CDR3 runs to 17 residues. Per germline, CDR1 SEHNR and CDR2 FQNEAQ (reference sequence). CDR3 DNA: TGTGCCAGCAGACGACCGGGACAGGGGACAGGCGACACTGAAGCTTTCTTT. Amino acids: CASRRPGQGTGDTEAFF. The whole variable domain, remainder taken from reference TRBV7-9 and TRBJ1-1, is DTGVSQNPRHKITKRGQNVTFRCDPISEHNRLYWYRQTLGQGPEFLTYFQNEAQLEKSRLLSDRFSAERPKGSFSTLEIQRTEQGDSAMYLCASRRPGQGTGDTEAFFGQGTRLTVV.

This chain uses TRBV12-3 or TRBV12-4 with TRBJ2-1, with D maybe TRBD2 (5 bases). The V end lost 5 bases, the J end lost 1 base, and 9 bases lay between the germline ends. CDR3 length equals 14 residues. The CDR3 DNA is TGTGCCAGCAGTCCGACTATTTCCTACAATGAGCAGTTCTTC. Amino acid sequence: CASSPTISYNEQFF.

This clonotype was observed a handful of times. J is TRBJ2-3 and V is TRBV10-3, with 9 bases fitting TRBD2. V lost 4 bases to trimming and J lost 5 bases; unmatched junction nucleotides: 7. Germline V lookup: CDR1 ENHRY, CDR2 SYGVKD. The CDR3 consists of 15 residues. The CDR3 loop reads CAISVGGGAKDTQYF. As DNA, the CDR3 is TGTGCCATCAGTGTTGGCGGGGGGGCAAAAGATACGCAGTATTTT.

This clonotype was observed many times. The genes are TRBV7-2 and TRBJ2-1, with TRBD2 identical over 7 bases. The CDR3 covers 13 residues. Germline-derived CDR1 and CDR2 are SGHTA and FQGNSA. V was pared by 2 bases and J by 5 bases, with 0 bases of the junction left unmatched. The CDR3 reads CASSLRGDNEQFF. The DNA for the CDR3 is TGTGCCAGCAGCTTACGGGGGGACAATGAGCAGTTCTTC.

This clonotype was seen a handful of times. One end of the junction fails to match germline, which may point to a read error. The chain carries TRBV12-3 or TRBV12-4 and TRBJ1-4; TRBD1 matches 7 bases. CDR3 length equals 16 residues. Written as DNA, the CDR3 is TGTGCCAGCAGTTTTGTCTCGGGACAGACCCATGAAGAACTGTTTTTT. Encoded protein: CASSFVSGQTHEELFF.

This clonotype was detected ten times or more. In DNA form, the CDR3 reads TGTGCCAGCAGCTCACCAGGACAGGGCCAAGAGACCCAGTACTTC. Its translation is CASSSPGQGQETQYF. The chain uses TRBV7-8 and TRBJ2-5, with 8 bases identical to TRBD1. Germline lookup yields CDR1 SGHVS and CDR2 FQNEAQ. The CDR3 extends over 15 amino acids. V trimming: 4 bases; J trimming: 1 base; junction bases outside the gene matches: 5.

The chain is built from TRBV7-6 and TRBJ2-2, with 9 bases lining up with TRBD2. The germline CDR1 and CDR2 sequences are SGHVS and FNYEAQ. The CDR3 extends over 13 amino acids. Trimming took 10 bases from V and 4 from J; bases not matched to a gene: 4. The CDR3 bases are TGTGCCACCGGGACTAGCACCACCGGGGAGCTGTTTTTT. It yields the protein CATGTSTTGELFF.

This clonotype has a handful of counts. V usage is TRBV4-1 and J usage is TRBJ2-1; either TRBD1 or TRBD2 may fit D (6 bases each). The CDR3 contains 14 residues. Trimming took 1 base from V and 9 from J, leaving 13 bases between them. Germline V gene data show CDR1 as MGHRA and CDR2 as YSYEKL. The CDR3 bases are TGCGCCAGCAGCCAAGTAAGGGGGGTCGGTGAGCAGTTCTTC. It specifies CASSQVRGVGEQFF.

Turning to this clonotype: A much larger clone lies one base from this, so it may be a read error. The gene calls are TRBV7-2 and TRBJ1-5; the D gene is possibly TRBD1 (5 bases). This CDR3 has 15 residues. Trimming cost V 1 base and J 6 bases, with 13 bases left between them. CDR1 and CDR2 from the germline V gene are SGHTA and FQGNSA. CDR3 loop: CASSLGVGAGQPQHF. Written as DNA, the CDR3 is TGTGCCAGCAGCTTAGGTGTAGGGGCGGGTCAGCCCCAGCATTTT.

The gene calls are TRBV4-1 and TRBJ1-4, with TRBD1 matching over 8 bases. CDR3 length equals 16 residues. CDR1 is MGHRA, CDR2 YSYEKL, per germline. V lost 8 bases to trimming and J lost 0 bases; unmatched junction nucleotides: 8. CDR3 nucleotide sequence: TGCGCCAGCGAGAAGGGCAGGGGGCCAACTAATGAAAAACTGTTTTTT. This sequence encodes CASEKGRGPTNEKLFF.

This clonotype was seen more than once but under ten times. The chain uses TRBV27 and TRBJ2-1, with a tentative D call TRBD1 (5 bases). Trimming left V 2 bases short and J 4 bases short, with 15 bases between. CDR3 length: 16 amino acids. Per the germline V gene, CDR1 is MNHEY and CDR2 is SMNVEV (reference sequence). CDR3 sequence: CASSLNQGGKYNEQFF. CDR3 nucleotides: TGTGCCAGCAGTTTAAATCAGGGTGGAAAGTACAATGAGCAGTTCTTC.